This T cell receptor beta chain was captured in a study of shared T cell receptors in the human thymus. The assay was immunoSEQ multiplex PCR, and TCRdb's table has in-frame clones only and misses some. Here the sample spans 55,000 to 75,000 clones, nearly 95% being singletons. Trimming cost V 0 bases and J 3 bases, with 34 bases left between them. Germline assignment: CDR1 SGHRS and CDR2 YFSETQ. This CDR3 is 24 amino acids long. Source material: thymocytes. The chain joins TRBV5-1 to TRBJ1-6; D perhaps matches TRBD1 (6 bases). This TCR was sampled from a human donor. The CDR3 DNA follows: TGCGCCAGCAGCTTGGGGCAGGGGAGCCCCCAGTCACACTCCCTCACTGTCTATAATTCACCCCTCCACTTT. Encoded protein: CASSLGQGSPQSHSLTVYNSPLHF.